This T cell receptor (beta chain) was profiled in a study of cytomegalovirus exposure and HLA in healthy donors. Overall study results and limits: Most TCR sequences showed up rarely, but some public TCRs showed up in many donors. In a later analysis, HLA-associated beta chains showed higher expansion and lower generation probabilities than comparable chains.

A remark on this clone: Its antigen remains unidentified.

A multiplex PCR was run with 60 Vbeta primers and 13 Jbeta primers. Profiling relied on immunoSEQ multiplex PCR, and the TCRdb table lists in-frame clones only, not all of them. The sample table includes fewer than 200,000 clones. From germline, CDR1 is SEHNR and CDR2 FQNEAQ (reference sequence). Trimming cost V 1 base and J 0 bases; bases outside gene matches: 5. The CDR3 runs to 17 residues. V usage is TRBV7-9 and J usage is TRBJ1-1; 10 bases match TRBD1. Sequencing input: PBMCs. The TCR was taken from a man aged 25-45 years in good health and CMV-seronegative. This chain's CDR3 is CASSLGGTGVLNTEAFF. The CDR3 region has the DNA TGTGCCAGCAGCTTAGGAGGGACAGGGGTGCTGAACACTGAAGCTTTCTTT.